The 6 T cell receptor beta chains listed next were all sequenced from one sample in a study of T cell responses to AZD1222 COVID-19 vaccine. Only in-frame clones appear in the TCRdb table, and some are missing; sequencing was by immunoSEQ multiplex PCR. The sample shows about 84,000 clones, 70% to 90% of them seen only once. The input for sequencing was peripheral blood, taken on day 0 of AZD1222 vaccination. The source is an adult in good health.

The genes are TRBV7-2 and TRBJ1-5, with D hard to call. In germline, CDR1 is SGHTA, CDR2 FQGNSA. The germline V and J ends were trimmed by 3 bases and 4 bases, with 7 bases remaining between them. This CDR3 is built from 13 residues. The CDR3 DNA reads TGTGCCAGCAGCTTGAGCCAGAATCAGCCCCAGCATTTT. Amino acids: CASSLSQNQPQHF.

The rearrangement uses TRBV6-1 and TRBJ1-5; TRBD1 matches 7 bases. The V gene's germline CDR1 is MNHNS and CDR2 SASEGT. With V trimmed by 4 bases and J by 0 bases, 9 bases remained unmatched. This CDR3 has 17 residues. The CDR3 here is CASSASSRGVSNQPQHF. The CDR3 DNA reads TGTGCCAGCAGTGCCTCTAGCAGGGGGGTTAGCAATCAGCCCCAGCATTTT.

The CDR3 DNA follows: TGTGCCAGCAGCTTGGCCAGGACTAGCGTTGGCGGGGAGCTGTTTTTT. Translating gives CASSLARTSVGGELFF. The chain joins TRBV5-4 to TRBJ2-2; 9 bases match TRBD2. In germline, CDR1 is SGHNT, CDR2 YYREEE (reference sequence). V was clipped by 0 bases and J by 7 bases; unmatched bases: 7. CDR3 length: 16 amino acids.

The rearrangement uses TRBV2 and TRBJ2-6; no reliable D call. Germline-derived CDR1 and CDR2 are SNHLY and FYNNEI. CDR3 length: 15 residues. The V end was cut by 5 bases, the J end by 0 bases, with 8 bases between. This CDR3 reads CASSLGISGANVLTF. CDR3 in DNA: TGTGCCAGCAGTCTGGGCATCTCTGGGGCCAACGTCCTGACTTTC. Full variable domain (outside the CDR3, taken from reference TRBV2 and TRBJ2-6): EPEVTQTPSHQVTQMGQEVILRCVPISNHLYFYWYRQILGQKVEFLVSFYNNEISEKSEIFDDQFSVERPDGSNFTLKIRSTKLEDSAMYFCASSLGISGANVLTFGAGSRLTVL.

The rearrangement links TRBV15 to TRBJ2-7; unclear D gene. Germline-derived CDR1 and CDR2 are LNHNV and YYDKDF (reference sequence). Trimming took off 6 bases at V and 4 bases at J, with 13 bases between the two ends. The CDR3 sequence is 13 residues long. CDR3 sequence (DNA): TGTGCCACCAGAGATACCCTTTCTTACGAGCAGTACTTC. Protein: CATRDTLSYEQYF.

The genes are TRBV5-1 and TRBJ1-1; 7 positions agree with TRBD1. The CDR3 consists of 14 residues. The V gene's germline CDR1 is SGHRS and CDR2 YFSETQ. J gave up 4 bases and V 4 bases, and 7 bases lay outside the gene matches. CDR3 coding DNA: TGCGCCAGCAGCCAGGGGGTCGTCGGCACTGAAGCTTTCTTT. Protein product: CASSQGVVGTEAFF.